These 27 T cell receptor beta chains came from one sample sequenced in a study of Graves' ophthalmopathy and Graves' hyperthyroidism. RNA transcripts yielded amplified TCR beta CDR3 regions. The library came from an HTBI-primed first-round RT-PCR and a second-round multiplex PCR. MiXCR, applied by TCRdb to the multiplex PCR reads, yields one record per CDR3 protein. Of around 600,000 distinct CDR3 sequences in the sample, about two fifths were seen once. The sequenced sample was peripheral blood. Receptors originate from an adult man with Graves' ophthalmopathy.

V gene TRBV2 combines with J gene TRBJ2-2, with 10 bases that match TRBD2. Germline CDR1 is SNHLY and CDR2 is FYNNEI. The CDR3 runs to 16 residues. V lost 5 bases, J lost 4 bases, and 7 bases stayed unmatched. CDR3 in DNA: TGTGCCAGCAGTTTATTAGCGGGAGGCCTCACCGGGGAGCTGTTTTTT. This translates into CASSLLAGGLTGELFF.

The chain joins TRBV27 to TRBJ2-5, with TRBD2 identical over 12 bases. This CDR3 has 14 residues. J lost 5 bases, V lost 5 bases, and 3 bases had no gene match. Germline CDR1 is MNHEY and CDR2 is SMNVEV (reference sequence). The CDR3 region is CASSRGTSGETQYF. Written as DNA, the CDR3 is TGTGCCAGCAGTCGAGGGACTAGCGGGGAGACCCAGTACTTC.

This chain connects TRBV20-1 to TRBJ1-1; D might be TRBD1 (6 bases). Germline CDR1 is DFQATT and CDR2 is SNEGSKA (reference sequence). V shed 0 bases and J shed 4 bases, with 21 bases lying between them. The CDR3 is 17 residues long. The CDR3 DNA is TGCAGTGCTAGAGATGGGAATGTCAGGGGCTGGGGCACTGAAGCTTTCTTT. This gives the protein CSARDGNVRGWGTEAFF.

The table lists this clonotype with a few counts. The chain links TRBV19 to TRBJ1-5, with 7 positions matching TRBD1. The CDR3 consists of 17 residues. Losses at the gene ends were 5 bases for V and 0 bases for J; bases not matched to a gene: 10. Germline CDR1 and CDR2: LNHDA and SQIVND (reference sequence). CDR3 region: CASSVPAPGGSNQPQHF. CDR3 DNA: TGTGCCAGTAGTGTCCCGGCTCCAGGGGGTAGCAATCAGCCCCAGCATTTT.

At least ten counts were recorded for this clonotype. This chain links TRBV6-5 with TRBJ1-5; D is possibly TRBD1 (6 bases). Per the germline V gene, CDR1 is MNHEY and CDR2 is SVGAGI. There are 14 residues in the CDR3. The V end lost 2 bases, the J end lost 4 bases, and 9 bases lay between the germline ends. CDR3 loop: CASSYRGANQPQHF. CDR3 nucleotides: TGTGCCAGCAGTTACCGGGGGGCGAATCAGCCCCAGCATTTT.

This clonotype was counted between two and nine times. The chain carries TRBV5-1 and TRBJ1-1; tentative D call: TRBD1 (5 bases). The ends were cut back, 0 bases at V and 1 base at J, with 16 bases in the middle. The CDR3 is 17 amino acids. CDR1 is SGHRS and CDR2 is YFSETQ in the germline V gene. The CDR3, as DNA: TGCGCCAGCAGCTTGGATCGGCAGGGAGGATGGAACACTGAAGCTTTCTTT. It codes for CASSLDRQGGWNTEAFF.

This chain uses TRBV4-3 with TRBJ1-1, with TRBD1 identical over 7 bases. Germline values: CDR1 LGHNA, CDR2 YSLEER. This CDR3 is 17 amino acids long. J gave up 3 bases and V 1 base, and 11 bases lay outside the gene matches. The CDR3 DNA follows: TGCGCCAGCAGCCAAGTCCGGGTGAGGGGGCGCGACACTGAAGCTTTCTTT. This codes for CASSQVRVRGRDTEAFF.

V and J are TRBV27 and TRBJ1-1; unclear D gene. V dropped 5 bases and J dropped 4 bases, with 17 bases sitting between them. In germline, CDR1 is MNHEY, CDR2 SMNVEV (reference sequence). The CDR3 is 15 amino acids. CDR3 sequence reads: CASSPAALVGTEAFF. CDR3 bases: TGTGCCAGCAGTCCCGCAGCGCTGGTGGGCACTGAAGCTTTCTTT.

V gene TRBV29-1 combines with J gene TRBJ2-5; possibly TRBD2 for D (5 bases). This CDR3 is built from 11 residues. V shed 8 bases and J shed 2 bases, with 9 bases lying between them. Germline V CDR1 and CDR2: SQVTM, ANQGSEA. The CDR3 protein is CSPAVQETQYF. The CDR3 DNA is TGCAGCCCAGCGGTGCAAGAGACCCAGTACTTC. Drawing the rest from reference TRBV29-1 and TRBJ2-5, the complete variable domain is SAVISQKPSRDICQRGTSLTIQCQVDSQVTMMFWYRQQPGQSLTLIATANQGSEATYESGFVIDKFPISRPNLTFSTLTVSNMSPEDSSIYLCSPAVQETQYFGPGTRLLVL.

To note about this clonotype: Because the CDR3 is missing its conserved closing phenylalanine or tryptophan, this is likely a read error. The gene calls are TRBV19 and TRBJ1-5; D may be TRBD1 (6 bases). The CDR3 is 14 amino acids. The V end was cut by 9 bases, the J end by 5 bases, with 17 bases between. CDR1 is LNHDA and CDR2 is SQIVND in the germline V gene (reference sequence). The CDR3 DNA follows: TGTGCCAGCAGGGACACTCTCGGGGATCAGCCCCAGCATTCT. Its protein product is CASRDTLGDQPQHS.

As DNA, the CDR3 is TGTGCCAGCAGGGAGACAGGGGGCAGTTTCTACGAGCAGTACTTC. This sequence encodes CASRETGGSFYEQYF. The chain recombines TRBV2 with TRBJ2-7, with TRBD1 matching over 10 bases. CDR1 SNHLY and CDR2 FYNNEI come from the germline V gene. The CDR3 extends over 15 amino acids. With 6 bases clipped from V and 3 bases from J, the junction kept 8 bases outside the gene matches.

Many counts were recorded for this clonotype. This chain uses TRBV7-8 with TRBJ2-5; TRBD2 aligns across 12 bases. The germline V gene has CDR1 SGHVS and CDR2 FQNEAQ. V lost 2 bases to trimming and J lost 1 base; unmatched junction nucleotides: 2. CDR3 length equals 16 residues. CDR3 nucleotides: TGTGCCAGCAGCTTAACTAGCGGGGGGCCCCAAGAGACCCAGTACTTC. Encoded protein: CASSLTSGGPQETQYF.

The chain joins TRBV11-1 to TRBJ1-4, with a possible D match to TRBD1 (6 bases). V was shortened by 5 bases and J by 3 bases, with 13 bases between the two germline ends. The CDR3 is made up of 15 amino acids. Germline-derived CDR1 and CDR2 are SGHAT and FQDESV (reference sequence). CDR3 amino acids: CASSTTGLPNEKLFF. The DNA for the CDR3 is TGTGCCAGCAGCACTACAGGGTTGCCTAATGAAAAACTGTTTTTT.

This clonotype was counted ten times or more. The chain employs TRBV7-2 and TRBJ2-5, with 9 bases that match TRBD1. This CDR3 is 15 amino acids long. V lost 4 bases to trimming and J lost 6 bases; unmatched junction nucleotides: 9. The germline gives CDR1 SGHTA, CDR2 FQGNSA. The CDR3: CASSYPGQGLQTQYF. The CDR3 bases are TGTGCCAGCAGCTACCCGGGACAGGGTCTTCAGACCCAGTACTTC. Full variable domain (remainder filled in from reference TRBV7-2 and TRBJ2-5): GAGVSQSPSNKVTEKGKDVELRCDPISGHTALYWYRQSLGQGLEFLIYFQGNSAPDKSGLPSDRFSAERTGGSVSTLTIQRTQQEDSAVYLCASSYPGQGLQTQYFGPGTRLLVL.

A note on this clonotype: A much bigger clone sits one base away, suggesting this may be a read error. The chain employs TRBV9 and TRBJ1-1; D ambiguous. CDR1 SGDLS and CDR2 YYNGEE come from the germline V gene. This CDR3 contains 14 residues. The V gene lost 3 bases and the J gene lost 5 bases, with 14 bases spanning the gap. In DNA form, the CDR3 reads TGTGCCAGCAGCGATTTACAAGGAGGGACTGAAGCTTTCTTT. It is translated as CASSDLQGGTEAFF.

This clonotype was found many times. This chain's CDR3 is CASSDGVGAYTEAFF. CDR3 nucleotides: TGTGCCAGCAGTGACGGCGTGGGCGCCTACACTGAAGCTTTCTTT. The chain couples TRBV25-1 to TRBJ1-1; D remains unclear. This CDR3 has 15 amino acids. V dropped 3 bases and J dropped 3 bases, with 14 bases sitting between them. From germline, CDR1 is MGHDK and CDR2 SYGVNS.

This chain uses TRBV7-2 with TRBJ1-2; a weak D match, TRBD1 (6 bases). Trimming stripped 5 bases from V and 8 bases from J, with 18 bases between. This CDR3 contains 14 residues. Germline CDR1 SGHTA, CDR2 FQGNSA. In DNA form, the CDR3 reads TGTGCCAGCAGCCCCTCAGGACAGACTTCGGGCTACACCTTC. Its protein is CASSPSGQTSGYTF.

Ten or more counts support this clonotype. V and J are TRBV5-5 and TRBJ1-2; D call uncertain. V was pared by 4 bases and J by 2 bases, with 12 bases between. CDR1 and CDR2 (germline): SGHKS, YYEKEE (reference sequence). The CDR3 is made up of 14 amino acids. As DNA, the CDR3 is TGTGCCAGCAGCCAGAACGTGGGAAACTATGGCTACACCTTC. This translates into CASSQNVGNYGYTF.

With respect to this clonotype: One end of the junction varies from germline; a read error may be responsible. This chain links TRBV5-1 with TRBJ1-2; D remains unclear. Germline-derived CDR1 and CDR2 are SGHRS and YFSETQ. The CDR3 spans 15 residues. CDR3 DNA sequence: TGTGCCAGCAGCCCCGGAGCGGGGATCAACTATGGCTACATCTTC. This gives the protein CASSPGAGINYGYIF.

The chain has TRBV7-2 and TRBJ2-7; D is undetermined. CDR3 length: 13 residues. Trimming stripped 5 bases from V and 8 bases from J, with 16 bases between. Germline loops: CDR1 SGHTA, CDR2 FQGNSA. The CDR3 region has the DNA TGTGCCAGCAGCCCCCGACTGAAGGGCAAGCAGTACTTC. Translating gives CASSPRLKGKQYF.

The rearrangement uses TRBV20-1 and TRBJ1-2; possibly TRBD1 for D (6 bases). The CDR3 has 12 amino acids. Germline V lookup: CDR1 DFQATT, CDR2 SNEGSKA (reference sequence). Trimming shortened V by 6 bases and J by 11 bases, and 19 bases separated the two germline ends. CDR3 loop: CSATEGGELYTF. The CDR3 region has the DNA TGCAGTGCGACAGAGGGGGGAGAATTGTACACCTTC.

At least ten counts were recorded for this clonotype. The chain's CDR3 is CASSSGPAKLFF. CDR3 DNA: TGTGCCAGCAGTTCCGGACCGGCAAAACTGTTTTTT. This chain connects TRBV2 to TRBJ1-4; D call uncertain. The CDR3 length is 12 residues. Germline-derived CDR1 and CDR2 are SNHLY and FYNNEI. With 5 bases removed from V and 10 bases from J, the gap between germline ends came to 11 bases.

With regard to this clonotype: A much bigger clone sits one base away, suggesting this may be a read error. For the CDR3, the DNA is TGTGCCAGTACCCTCCTCCACAGGGCTGCTAATGGTGGCTGCACCTTC. Translation gives CASTLLHRAANGGCTF. J is TRBJ1-2 and V is TRBV19; TRBD1 might be the D (6 bases). The CDR3 loop spans 16 amino acids. CDR1 is LNHDA and CDR2 is SQIVND in the germline V gene (reference sequence).

In nucleotides, the CDR3 is TGTGCCAGCAGTTACTCGAGTAGTCACAATCAGCCCCAGCATTTT. This sequence encodes CASSYSSSHNQPQHF. J is TRBJ1-5 and V is TRBV6-5; D not certain. V was shortened by 0 bases and J by 3 bases, with 9 bases between the two germline ends. This CDR3 has 15 amino acids. Germline assignment: CDR1 MNHEY and CDR2 SVGAGI.

This clonotype was found many times. J is TRBJ2-5 and V is TRBV2; no clear D gene. The germline V gene has CDR1 SNHLY and CDR2 FYNNEI. The CDR3 runs 12 residues. Trimming stripped 7 bases from V and 3 bases from J, with 9 bases between. The DNA of the CDR3 is TGTGCCAGCATCGCAACGGAAGAGACCCAGTACTTC. Its protein product is CASIATEETQYF.

The gene calls are TRBV2 and TRBJ1-1; maybe TRBD1 (5 bases). The ends were cut back, 6 bases at V and 4 bases at J, with 18 bases in the middle. The CDR3 has 15 amino acids. The germline gives CDR1 SNHLY, CDR2 FYNNEI. The CDR3 DNA is TGTGCCAGCAGCCCCCTCCCGGGGGGTGGCACTGAAGCTTTCTTT. Translated: CASSPLPGGGTEAFF. The full variable domain, rest sourced from reference TRBV2 and TRBJ1-1, is EPEVTQTPSHQVTQMGQEVILRCVPISNHLYFYWYRQILGQKVEFLVSFYNNEISEKSEIFDDQFSVERPDGSNFTLKIRSTKLEDSAMYFCASSPLPGGGTEAFFGQGTRLTVV.

The chain has TRBV7-9 and TRBJ1-1; D possibly corresponds to TRBD1 (5 bases). The CDR3 loop spans 18 amino acids. The V gene's germline CDR1 is SEHNR and CDR2 FQNEAQ (reference sequence). Between the trimmed V and J ends, which lost 4 bases and 4 bases, there was a span of 25 bases. CDR3 DNA sequence: TGTGCCAGCAGCTCAAGCCGACTCCGGGACCCAGGGAGCACTGAAGCTTTCTTT. It is translated as CASSSSRLRDPGSTEAFF.